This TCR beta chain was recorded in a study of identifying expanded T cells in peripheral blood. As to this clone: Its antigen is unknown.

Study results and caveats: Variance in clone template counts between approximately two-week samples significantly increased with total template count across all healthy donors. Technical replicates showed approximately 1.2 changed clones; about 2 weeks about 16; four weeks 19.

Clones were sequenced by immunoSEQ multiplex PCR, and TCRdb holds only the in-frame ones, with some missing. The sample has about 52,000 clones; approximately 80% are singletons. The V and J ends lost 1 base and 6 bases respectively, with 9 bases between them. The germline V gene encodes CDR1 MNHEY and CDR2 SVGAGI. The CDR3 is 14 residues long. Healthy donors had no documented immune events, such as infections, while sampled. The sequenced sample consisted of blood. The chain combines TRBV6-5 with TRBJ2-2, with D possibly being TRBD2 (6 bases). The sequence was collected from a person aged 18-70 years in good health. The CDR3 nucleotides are TGTGCCAGCAGTTACTTGCGGGATTCCGGGGAGCTGTTTTTT. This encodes CASSYLRDSGELFF.